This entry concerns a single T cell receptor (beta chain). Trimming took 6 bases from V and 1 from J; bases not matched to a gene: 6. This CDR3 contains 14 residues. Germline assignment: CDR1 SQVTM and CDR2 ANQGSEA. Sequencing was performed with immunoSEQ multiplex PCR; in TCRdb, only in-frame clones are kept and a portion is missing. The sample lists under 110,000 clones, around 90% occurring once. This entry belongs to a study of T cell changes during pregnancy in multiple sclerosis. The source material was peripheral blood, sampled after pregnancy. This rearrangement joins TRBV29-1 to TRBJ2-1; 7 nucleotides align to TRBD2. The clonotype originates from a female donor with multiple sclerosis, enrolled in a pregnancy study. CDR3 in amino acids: CSVTGLPSYNEQFF. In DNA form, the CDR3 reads TGCAGCGTCACGGGACTACCATCCTACAATGAGCAGTTCTTC.